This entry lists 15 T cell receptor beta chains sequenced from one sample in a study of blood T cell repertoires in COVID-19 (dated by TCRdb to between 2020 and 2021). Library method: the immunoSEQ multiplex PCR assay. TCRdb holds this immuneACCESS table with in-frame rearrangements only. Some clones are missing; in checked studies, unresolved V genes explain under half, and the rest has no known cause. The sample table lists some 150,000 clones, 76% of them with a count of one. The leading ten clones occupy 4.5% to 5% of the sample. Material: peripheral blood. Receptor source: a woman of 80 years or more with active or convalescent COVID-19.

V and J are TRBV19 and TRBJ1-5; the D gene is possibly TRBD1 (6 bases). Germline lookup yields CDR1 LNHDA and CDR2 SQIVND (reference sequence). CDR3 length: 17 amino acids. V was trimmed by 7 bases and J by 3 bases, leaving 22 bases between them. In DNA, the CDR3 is TGTGCCAGTACCGGGGGGGCAGGGGCCCGGAACAATCAGCCCCAGCATTTT. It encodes CASTGGAGARNNQPQHF. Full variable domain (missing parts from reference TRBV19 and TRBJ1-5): DGGITQSPKYLFRKEGQNVTLSCEQNLNHDAMYWYRQDPGQGLRLIYYSQIVNDFQKGDIAEGYSVSREKKESFPLTVTSAQKNPTAFYLCASTGGAGARNNQPQHFGDGTRLSIL.

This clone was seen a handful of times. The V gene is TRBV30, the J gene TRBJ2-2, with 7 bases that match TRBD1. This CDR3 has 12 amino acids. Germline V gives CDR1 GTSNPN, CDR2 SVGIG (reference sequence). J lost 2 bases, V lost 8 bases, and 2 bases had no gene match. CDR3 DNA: TGTGCCCGGGACAGTAACACCGGGGAGCTGTTTTTT. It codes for CARDSNTGELFF.

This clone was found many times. The CDR3 loop is CASSPDDRGNQPQHF. The CDR3 DNA sequence: TGCGCCAGCAGCCCGGACGACAGGGGCAATCAGCCCCAGCATTTT. This rearrangement joins TRBV4-1 to TRBJ1-5; 7 nucleotides match TRBD1. Germline lookup yields CDR1 MGHRA and CDR2 YSYEKL. The ends lost 4 bases at V and 2 bases at J; junction bases unmatched: 5. This CDR3 has 15 residues.

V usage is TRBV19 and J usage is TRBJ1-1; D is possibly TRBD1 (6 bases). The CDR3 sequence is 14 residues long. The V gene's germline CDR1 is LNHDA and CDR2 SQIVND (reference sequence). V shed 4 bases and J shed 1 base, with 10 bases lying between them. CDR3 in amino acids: CASSRTVRNTEAFF. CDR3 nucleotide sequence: TGTGCCAGTAGTAGGACAGTGAGGAACACTGAAGCTTTCTTT. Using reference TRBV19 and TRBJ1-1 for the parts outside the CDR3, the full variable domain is DGGITQSPKYLFRKEGQNVTLSCEQNLNHDAMYWYRQDPGQGLRLIYYSQIVNDFQKGDIAEGYSVSREKKESFPLTVTSAQKNPTAFYLCASSRTVRNTEAFFGQGTRLTVV.

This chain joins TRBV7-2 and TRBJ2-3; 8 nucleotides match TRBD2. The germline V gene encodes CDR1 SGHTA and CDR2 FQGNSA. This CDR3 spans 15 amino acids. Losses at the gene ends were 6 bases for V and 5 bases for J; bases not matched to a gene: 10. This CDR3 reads CASRRKAGVLDTQYF. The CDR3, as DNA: TGTGCCAGCAGACGAAAAGCGGGGGTATTAGATACGCAGTATTTT.

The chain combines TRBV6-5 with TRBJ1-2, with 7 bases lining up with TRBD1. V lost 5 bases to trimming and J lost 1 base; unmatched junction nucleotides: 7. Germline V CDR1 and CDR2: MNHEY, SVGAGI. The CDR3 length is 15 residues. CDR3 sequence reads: CASSNWDSINYGYTF. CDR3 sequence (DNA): TGTGCCAGCAGTAACTGGGACAGTATTAACTATGGCTACACCTTC.

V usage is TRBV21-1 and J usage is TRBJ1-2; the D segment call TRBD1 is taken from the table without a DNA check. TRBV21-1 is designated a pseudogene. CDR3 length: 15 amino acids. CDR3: CASSKESGPPSGYTF. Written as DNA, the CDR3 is TGTGCCAGCAGCAAAGAATCAGGTCCGCCCTCTGGCTACACCTTC.

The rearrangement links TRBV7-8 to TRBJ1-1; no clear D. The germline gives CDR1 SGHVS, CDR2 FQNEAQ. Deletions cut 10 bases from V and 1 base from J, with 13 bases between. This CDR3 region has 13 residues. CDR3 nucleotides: TGTGCCACATCGTCGGAGAGGAACACTGAAGCTTTCTTT. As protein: CATSSERNTEAFF.

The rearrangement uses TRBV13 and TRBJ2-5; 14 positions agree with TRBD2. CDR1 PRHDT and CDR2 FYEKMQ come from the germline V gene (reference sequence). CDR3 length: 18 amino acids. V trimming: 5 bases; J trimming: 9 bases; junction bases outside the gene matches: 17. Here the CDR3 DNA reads TGTGCCAGCAGCCCCCAGACTAGCGGGGGGGTTAGACCGGAGGCCCAGTACTTC. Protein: CASSPQTSGGVRPEAQYF.

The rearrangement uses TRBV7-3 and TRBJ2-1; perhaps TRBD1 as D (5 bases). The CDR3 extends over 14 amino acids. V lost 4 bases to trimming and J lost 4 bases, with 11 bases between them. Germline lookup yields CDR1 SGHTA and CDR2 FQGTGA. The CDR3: CASSSGAGYNEQFF. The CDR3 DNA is TGTGCCAGCAGCTCAGGAGCAGGGTACAATGAGCAGTTCTTC. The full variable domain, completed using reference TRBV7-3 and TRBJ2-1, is GAGVSQTPSNKVTEKGKYVELRCDPISGHTALYWYRQSLGQGPEFLIYFQGTGAADDSGLPNDRFFAVRPEGSVSTLKIQRTERGDSAVYLCASSSGAGYNEQFFGPGTRLTVL.

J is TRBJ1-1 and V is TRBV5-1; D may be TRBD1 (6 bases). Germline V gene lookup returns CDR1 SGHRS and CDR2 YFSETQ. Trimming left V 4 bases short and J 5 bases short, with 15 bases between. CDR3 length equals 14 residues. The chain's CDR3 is CASSPTPGETEAFF. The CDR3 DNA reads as TGCGCCAGCAGCCCGACACCAGGGGAAACTGAAGCTTTCTTT.

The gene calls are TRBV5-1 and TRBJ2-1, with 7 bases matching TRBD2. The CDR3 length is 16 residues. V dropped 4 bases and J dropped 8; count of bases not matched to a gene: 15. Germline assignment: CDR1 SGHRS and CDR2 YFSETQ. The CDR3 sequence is CASSTPRTGGSYEQFF. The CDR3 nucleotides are TGCGCCAGCAGCACCCCACGGACCGGGGGGTCTTATGAGCAGTTCTTC.

For the CDR3, the DNA is TGTGCCAGCAGCGTATCCGGGAACTATGGCTACACCTTC. This codes for CASSVSGNYGYTF. The V call is TRBV9, the J call TRBJ1-2; D is unclear. Germline CDR1 reads SGDLS; CDR2 reads YYNGEE. The CDR3 consists of 13 residues. The V and J ends lost 1 base and 2 bases respectively, with 6 bases between them.

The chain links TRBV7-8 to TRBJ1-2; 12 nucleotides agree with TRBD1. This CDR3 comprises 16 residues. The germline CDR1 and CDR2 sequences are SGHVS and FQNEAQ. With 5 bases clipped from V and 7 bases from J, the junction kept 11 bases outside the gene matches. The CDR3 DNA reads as TGTGCCAGCAGCCCGGGAGGGGGACAGGGGGCGAGTGGCTACACCTTC. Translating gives CASSPGGGQGASGYTF.

The CDR3: CASSALVVDTGELFF. The CDR3 bases are TGTGCCAGCAGCGCCCTAGTGGTGGACACCGGGGAGCTGTTTTTT. The genes are TRBV9 and TRBJ2-2; D is unclear. V was cut by 3 bases and J by 3 bases, with 12 bases left in between. The CDR3 contains 15 residues. Looked up from germline, CDR1 is SGDLS and CDR2 is YYNGEE. The whole variable domain, filled in from reference TRBV9 and TRBJ2-2, reads DSGVTQTPKHLITATGQRVTLRCSPRSGDLSVYWYQQSLDQGLQFLIQYYNGEERAKGNILERFSAQQFPDLHSELNLSSLELGDSALYFCASSALVVDTGELFFGEGSRLTVL.